These 10 T cell receptor beta chains were all obtained from the same sample, sequenced in a study of OX40 agonist ivuxolimab in advanced cancers. Library prep was done by the immunoSEQ multiplex PCR assay. What TCRdb holds here is the immuneACCESS table cut down to in-frame rearrangements. Part of the clones is not present; checked against another copy, under half of the missing clones reflect an unresolved V gene, and the others are unexplained. Within this sample are about 70,000 clones, with 81% of them counted one time only. The ten largest account for around 5% of the sample. Sample: CD4+ or CD8+ T cells sorted from blood, taken in a trial of the OX40 agonist ivuxolimab. The receptors come from an adult with an advanced solid tumor such as melanoma, head and neck, liver or kidney cancer.

Written as DNA, the CDR3 is TGCGCCAGCAACGGGCTAGCGGGAGCTGGGGAGCAGTTCTTC. This translates into CASNGLAGAGEQFF. V and J are TRBV4-1 and TRBJ2-1; TRBD2 matches at 10 bases. The ends lost 7 bases at V and 10 bases at J; junction bases unmatched: 10. This CDR3 region has 14 residues. The germline V gene has CDR1 MGHRA and CDR2 YSYEKL.

The chain carries TRBV5-6 and TRBJ1-5; D is uncertain. The CDR3 consists of 15 residues. V lost 6 bases, J lost 3 bases, and 16 bases lay in between. Germline assignment: CDR1 SGHDT and CDR2 YYEEEE. The CDR3 loop is CASIIIMRANQPQHF. For the CDR3, the DNA is TGTGCCAGCATCATAATTATGAGGGCCAATCAGCCCCAGCATTTT.

In its sample, this clone was seen once. The chain couples TRBV5-1 to TRBJ2-5; D is undetermined. Looked up from germline, CDR1 is SGHRS and CDR2 is YFSETQ. There are 16 residues in the CDR3. V dropped 0 bases and J dropped 2 bases, with 14 bases sitting between them. In DNA form, the CDR3 reads TGCGCCAGCAGCTTGGCCCTACGGAGACTTCAAGAGACCCAGTACTTC. Its protein is CASSLALRRLQETQYF.

The chain employs TRBV7-8 and TRBJ2-5; D not certain. The ends were cut back, 4 bases at V and 7 bases at J, with 13 bases in the middle. Germline V gene lookup returns CDR1 SGHVS and CDR2 FQNEAQ. The CDR3 spans 13 residues. The CDR3, as DNA: TGTGCCAGCAGCTCACCTAACACCGGGACCCAGTACTTC. Protein sequence: CASSSPNTGTQYF.

In DNA, the CDR3 is TGTGCCAGTAACCCAAGGGGGCTATTTTCACCCCTCCACTTT. It encodes CASNPRGLFSPLHF. The chain employs TRBV19 and TRBJ1-6, with TRBD1 matching 7 bases. Trimming took 7 bases from V and 9 from J; bases not matched to a gene: 9. Looked up from germline, CDR1 is LNHDA and CDR2 is SQIVND (reference sequence). The CDR3 has 14 amino acids.

This clone has a handful of counts. The J gene is TRBJ2-1, the V gene TRBV4-1, with 9 bases that match TRBD2. V gave up 1 base and J gave up 1 base; unmatched junction bases: 5. The CDR3 sequence is 17 residues long. From germline, CDR1 is MGHRA and CDR2 YSYEKL. CDR3 amino acids: CASSQVMGLASYNEQFF. In nucleotides, the CDR3 is TGCGCCAGCAGCCAAGTTATGGGACTAGCATCCTACAATGAGCAGTTCTTC.

The rearrangement joins TRBV6-5 to TRBJ2-3, with D perhaps TRBD1 (6 bases). The length of the CDR3 is 14 residues. The V gene lost 5 bases and the J gene lost 3 bases, with 12 bases spanning the gap. The germline V gene has CDR1 MNHEY and CDR2 SVGAGI. This CDR3 is CASSPTGLTDTQYF. The CDR3 DNA reads as TGTGCCAGCAGTCCAACAGGGCTAACAGATACGCAGTATTTT.

The CDR3 loop reads CASSLDPRTGNMNTEAFF. In DNA, the CDR3 is TGTGCCAGCAGCTTAGATCCCCGGACAGGGAACATGAACACTGAAGCTTTCTTT. This sequence joins TRBV11-3 and TRBJ1-1; TRBD1 agrees at 8 bases. The CDR3 consists of 18 residues. Trimming cost V 0 bases and J 0 bases; bases outside gene matches: 9. Germline V gene lookup returns CDR1 SGHNT and CDR2 YENEEA. The full variable domain, its missing parts supplied by reference TRBV11-3 and TRBJ1-1, is EAGVVQSPRYKIIEKKQPVAFWCNPISGHNTLYWYLQNLGQGPELLIRYENEEAVDDSQLPKDRFSAERLKGVDSTLKIQPAELGDSAVYLCASSLDPRTGNMNTEAFFGQGTRLTVV.

The sample holds one count of this clone. The chain carries TRBV9 and TRBJ2-7; D could derive from TRBD1 or TRBD2 (7 bases each). CDR1 is SGDLS and CDR2 is YYNGEE in the germline V gene. This CDR3 is 16 amino acids long. Trimming removed 4 bases from V and 3 bases from J, with 20 bases in between. The DNA for the CDR3 is TGTGCCAGCAGCCCAGGGGGGGCCGCTCAAGTCTACGAGCAGTACTTC. Protein: CASSPGGAAQVYEQYF.

The chain has TRBV5-8 and TRBJ1-1; 8 nucleotides align to TRBD1. CDR1 is SGHTS, CDR2 YDEGEE, per germline. The CDR3 has 15 amino acids. J was trimmed by 1 base and V by 3 bases; bases with no gene match: 5. DNA of the CDR3: TGTGCCAGCAGCTACACTACAGGGGGGAACACTGAAGCTTTCTTT. Its protein product is CASSYTTGGNTEAFF.